This T cell receptor (beta chain) was captured in a study of identical twins. The CDR3 has 12 amino acids. Germline CDR1 reads MNHNY; CDR2 reads SVGAGI (reference sequence). Trimming removed 7 bases from V and 3 bases from J, with 10 bases in between. TCRdb processed the 5' RACE reads anew with MiXCR; each CDR3 protein has one entry. This table has 570,000 or so distinct CDR3 sequences, roughly 9.9% appearing once. The sample was also reused in another study, on yellow fever vaccine responses in identical twins. That publication notes: The authors reported partly convergent, partly personalized vaccine responses in identical twins.

The V gene is TRBV6-6, the J gene TRBJ2-7; the D gene is possibly TRBD1 (5 bases). The clonotype was recovered from a woman aged 18-35 years in good health. Sequenced sample: PBMCs. The CDR3 region is CASTPGLYEQYF. CDR3 bases: TGTGCCAGCACCCCAGGGCTCTACGAGCAGTACTTC.